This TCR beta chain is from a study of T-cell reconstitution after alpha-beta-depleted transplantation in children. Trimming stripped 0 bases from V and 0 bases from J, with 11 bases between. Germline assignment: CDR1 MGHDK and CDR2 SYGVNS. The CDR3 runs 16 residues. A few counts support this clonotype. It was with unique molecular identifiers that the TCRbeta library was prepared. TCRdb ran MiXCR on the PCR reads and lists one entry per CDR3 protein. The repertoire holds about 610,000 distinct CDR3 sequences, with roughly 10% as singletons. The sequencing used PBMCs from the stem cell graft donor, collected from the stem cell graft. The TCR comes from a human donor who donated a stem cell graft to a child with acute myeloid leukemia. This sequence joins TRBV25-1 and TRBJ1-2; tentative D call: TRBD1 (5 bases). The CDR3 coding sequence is TGTGCCAGCAGTGAATATGGGGGTCCCACTAACTATGGCTACACCTTC. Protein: CASSEYGGPTNYGYTF.